This TCR beta chain was captured by sequencing in a study of Graves' ophthalmopathy and Graves' hyperthyroidism. Findings of the study overall: The authors also found most expanded thyroid clonotypes above 0.001 frequency in blood. The model flagged ophthalmopathy progression at about 71% sensitivity and about 72% specificity.

Patients were excluded if they had other autoimmune diseases or uncontrolled infections, and likewise if pregnancy or lactation applied. The starting material, about 9.5 ml of fresh peripheral blood, provided the PBMCs. Amplification of TCR beta CDR3 regions used RNA transcripts. Scientists carried out first-round RT-PCR using HTBI primers and then a second-round multiplex PCR. TCRdb re-called the multiplex PCR reads through MiXCR, storing one row per CDR3 protein. The data contain approximately 330,000 distinct CDR3 sequences, 15% to 20% of them seen just once; the ten biggest clones take up 9% to 15%. The CDR3 spans 14 residues. After removal of 4 bases from V and 6 bases from J, the junction contained 3 bases not matched to a gene. Germline loops: CDR1 ENHRY, CDR2 SYGVKD. The table lists this clonotype with many counts. What it binds is not known.

V is TRBV10-3 and J is TRBJ1-1; 12 bases align to TRBD1. What was sequenced was peripheral blood. This sequence was found in an adult man with Graves' ophthalmopathy. CDR3 sequence reads: CAISAGQGAAEAFF. The CDR3, as DNA: TGTGCCATCAGTGCGGGACAGGGGGCGGCTGAAGCTTTCTTT.